The rows below give T cell receptor beta chains drawn from one sample of a study of blood T cell repertoires in COVID-19. Clones were read by immunoSEQ multiplex PCR, and TCRdb kept only the in-frame ones, dropping some. The table includes 150,000 to 200,000 clones, 88% detected once. The source material was peripheral blood. All receptors derive from a human donor in a cohort sampled during active COVID-19. CDR3s include the opening cysteine and the closing phenylalanine or tryptophan. The D gene is left open where the match is weak. Size is stated for part of the rows, as once, few or many counts, or as a class when the clone is expanded.

clone_size j_call cdr3_length d_call v_call cdr3_nt cdr3_aa
few TRBJ2-3 14 TRBD2 TRBV2 TGTGCCAGCGATAGCGGGAGGGCCGTAAATACGCAGTATTTT CASDSGRAVNTQYF
NA TRBJ2-7 14 NA TRBV11-2 TGTGCCAGCAGCTCCACAGGGTTCTCCTACGAGCAGTACTTC CASSSTGFSYEQYF
NA TRBJ2-7 14 TRBD1 TRBV7-2 TGTGCCAGCGGAATAGGACAGGGGGCTTACGAGCAGTACTTC CASGIGQGAYEQYF
NA TRBJ1-1 14 NA TRBV27 TGTGCCAGCAGTTCCCCAGGGTGGGGCACTGAAGCTTTCTTT CASSSPGWGTEAFF
NA TRBJ2-7 14 TRBD1 TRBV2 TGTGCCAGCAGCCAGACAGGGGCCACGGGCGAGCAGTACTTC CASSQTGATGEQYF
once TRBJ2-3 16 NA TRBV7-6 TGTGCCAGCAGCAGTCGTACCCAAACGGGCACAGATACGCAGTATTTT CASSSRTQTGTDTQYF
NA TRBJ1-6 15 NA TRBV6-5 TGTGCCAGCAGTTACTCCAGGGGCTCTAATTCACCCCTCCACTTT CASSYSRGSNSPLHF
NA TRBJ2-3 11 NA TRBV20-1 TGCAGTGCCCGAGGTTCAGATACGCAGTATTTT CSARGSDTQYF
NA TRBJ2-1 17 TRBD2 TRBV27 TGTGCCAGCAGTTTATCAATAGCGGGGGGCTCCTACAATGAGCAGTTCTTC CASSLSIAGGSYNEQFF
NA TRBJ2-2 17 TRBD2 TRBV24-1 TGTGCCACCAGTGATTTGCTTAGCGGGAGATCTAACGGGGAGCTGTTTTTT CATSDLLSGRSNGELFF
NA TRBJ1-2 15 NA TRBV5-8 TGTGCCAGCAGCTTGGGATCCAACAGGGACTATGGCTACACCTTC CASSLGSNRDYGYTF
once TRBJ2-1 15 TRBD2 TRBV11-1 TGTGCCAGCAGCTTTGGACTAGCGGGACACAATGAGCAGTTCTTC CASSFGLAGHNEQFF
NA TRBJ2-7 15 NA TRBV29-1 TGCAGCGTTGCCCCTGGACAAACCTTGTCCTACGAGCAGTACTTC CSVAPGQTLSYEQYF
NA TRBJ1-2 14 NA TRBV3-1/TRBV3-2 TGTGCCAGCAGCCGGGACAACAATAACTATGGCTACACCTTC CASSRDNNNYGYTF
NA TRBJ2-7 14 NA TRBV3-1/TRBV3-2 TGTGCCAGCAGCCCACGGGTAGTGCCCTACGAGCAGTACTTC CASSPRVVPYEQYF
NA TRBJ2-7 13 TRBD1 TRBV27 TGTGCCAGCAGGGGGACAGGGGGCTACGAGCAGTACTTC CASRGTGGYEQYF
NA TRBJ2-3 16 NA TRBV5-1 TGCGCCAGCAGCTTGGGGGGACACCCAGGAGCAGATACGCAGTATTTT CASSLGGHPGADTQYF
NA TRBJ2-7 12 TRBD1 TRBV6-5 TGTGCCAACCGGGACAGGGGTTACGAGCAGTACTTC CANRDRGYEQYF
NA TRBJ1-4 16 TRBD1 TRBV27 TGTGCCAGCAGTTTAGACAGGGTTCCAACTAATGAAAAACTGTTTTTT CASSLDRVPTNEKLFF
NA TRBJ1-1 15 TRBD1 TRBV6-6 TGTGCCAGCAGTTCCGACAGGGGACTGAACACTGAAGCTTTCTTT CASSSDRGLNTEAFF
once TRBJ1-5 13 NA TRBV30 TGTGCCTGGAGTGTAGGCGGAGATCAGCCCCAGCATTTT CAWSVGGDQPQHF
NA TRBJ2-1 14 TRBD2 TRBV9 TGTGCCAGCAGCGGAAGCGGGAGGGCCCTTGAGCAGTTCTTC CASSGSGRALEQFF
few TRBJ1-2 16 NA TRBV7-9 TGTGCCAGCAGCTTAGGCGCAGAGGGCAAAAGCTATGGCTACACCTTC CASSLGAEGKSYGYTF
NA TRBJ1-2 15 TRBD1 TRBV15 TGTGCCACCAGCAGCCAGGGGGTAACTAACTATGGCTACACCTTC CATSSQGVTNYGYTF
NA TRBJ2-2 16 TRBD1 TRBV4-3 TGCGCCAGCAGCCAAGAGGGACAGGGATTCGACGGGGAGCTGTTTTTT CASSQEGQGFDGELFF